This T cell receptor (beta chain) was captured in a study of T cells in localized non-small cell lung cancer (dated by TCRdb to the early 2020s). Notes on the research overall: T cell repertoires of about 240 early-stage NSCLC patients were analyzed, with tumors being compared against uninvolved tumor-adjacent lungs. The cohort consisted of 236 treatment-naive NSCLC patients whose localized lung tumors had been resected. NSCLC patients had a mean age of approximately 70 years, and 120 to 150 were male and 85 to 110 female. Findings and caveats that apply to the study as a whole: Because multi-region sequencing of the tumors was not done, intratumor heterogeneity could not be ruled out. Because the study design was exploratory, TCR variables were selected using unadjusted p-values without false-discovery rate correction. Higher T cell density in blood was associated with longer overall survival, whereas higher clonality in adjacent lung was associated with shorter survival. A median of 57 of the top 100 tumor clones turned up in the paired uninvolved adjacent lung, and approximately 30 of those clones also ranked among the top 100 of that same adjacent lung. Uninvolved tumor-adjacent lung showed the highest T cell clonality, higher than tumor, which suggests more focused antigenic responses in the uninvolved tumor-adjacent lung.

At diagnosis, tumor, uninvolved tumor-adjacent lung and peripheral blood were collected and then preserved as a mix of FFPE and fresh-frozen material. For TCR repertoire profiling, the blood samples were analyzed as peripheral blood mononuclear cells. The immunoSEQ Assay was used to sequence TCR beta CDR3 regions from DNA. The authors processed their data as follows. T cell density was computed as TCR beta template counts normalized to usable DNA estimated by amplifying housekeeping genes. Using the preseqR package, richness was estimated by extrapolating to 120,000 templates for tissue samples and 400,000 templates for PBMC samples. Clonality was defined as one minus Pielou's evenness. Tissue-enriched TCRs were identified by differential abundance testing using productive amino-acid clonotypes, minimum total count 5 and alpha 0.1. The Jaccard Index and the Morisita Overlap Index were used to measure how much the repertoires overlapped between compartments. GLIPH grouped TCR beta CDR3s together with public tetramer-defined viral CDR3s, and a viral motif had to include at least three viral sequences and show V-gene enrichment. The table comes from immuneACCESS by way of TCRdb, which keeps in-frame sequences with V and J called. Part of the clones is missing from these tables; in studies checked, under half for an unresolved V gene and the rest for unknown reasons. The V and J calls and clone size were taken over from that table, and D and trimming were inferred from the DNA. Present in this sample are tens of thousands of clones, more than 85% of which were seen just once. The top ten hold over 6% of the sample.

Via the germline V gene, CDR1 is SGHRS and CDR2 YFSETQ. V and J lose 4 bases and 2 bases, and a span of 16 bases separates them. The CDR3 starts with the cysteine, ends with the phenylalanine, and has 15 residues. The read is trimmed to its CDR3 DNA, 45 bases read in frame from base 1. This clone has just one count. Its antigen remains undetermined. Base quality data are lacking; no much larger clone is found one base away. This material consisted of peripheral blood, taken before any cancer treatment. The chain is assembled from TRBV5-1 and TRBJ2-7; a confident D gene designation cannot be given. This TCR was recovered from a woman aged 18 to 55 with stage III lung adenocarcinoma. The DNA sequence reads TGCGCCAGCAGCCTGGACGGCCAGCCCCCCTACGAGCAGTACTTC. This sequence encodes CASSLDGQPPYEQYF.